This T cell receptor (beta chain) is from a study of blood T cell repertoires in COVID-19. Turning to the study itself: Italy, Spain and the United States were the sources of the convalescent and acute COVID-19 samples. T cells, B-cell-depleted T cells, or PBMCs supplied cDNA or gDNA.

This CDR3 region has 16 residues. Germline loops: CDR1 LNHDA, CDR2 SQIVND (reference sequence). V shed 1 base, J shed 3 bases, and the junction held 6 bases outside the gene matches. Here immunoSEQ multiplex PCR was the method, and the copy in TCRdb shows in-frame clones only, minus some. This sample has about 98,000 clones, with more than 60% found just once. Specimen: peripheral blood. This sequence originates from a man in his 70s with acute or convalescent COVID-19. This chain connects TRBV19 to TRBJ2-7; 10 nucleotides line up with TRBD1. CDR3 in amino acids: CASSIGVGTGVYEQYF. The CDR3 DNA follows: TGTGCCAGTAGTATAGGAGTAGGGACAGGGGTCTACGAGCAGTACTTC.